This entry lists 10 T cell receptor beta chains sequenced from one sample in a study of cytomegalovirus exposure and HLA in healthy donors. Researchers ran the PCR with 60 Vbeta and 13 Jbeta primers. Sequenced by immunoSEQ multiplex PCR; TCRdb stores in-frame clones only, minus some. Of more than 130,000 clones listed, roughly 75% were seen once; the top ten hold 2% to 2.5%. Sequencing was done on a sample of PBMCs. These receptors came from a man aged 30 to 45 in good health and CMV-seronegative.

On this clone itself: This sample also contains other DNA sequences that code for the same CDR3. V and J are TRBV5-4 and TRBJ1-1; 8 bases are shared with TRBD1. Germline V gene sequence: CDR1 SGHNT, CDR2 YYREEE (reference sequence). V was clipped by 4 bases and J by 5 bases; unmatched bases: 4. This CDR3 is built from 13 residues. Here the CDR3 DNA reads TGTGCCAGCAGCCAGGGGGCAGAGACTGAAGCTTTCTTT. This sequence encodes CASSQGAETEAFF.

This sequence joins TRBV5-4 and TRBJ1-1; D ambiguous. With 4 bases removed from V and 3 bases from J, the gap between germline ends came to 16 bases. This CDR3 contains 15 residues. Per the germline V gene, CDR1 is SGHNT and CDR2 is YYREEE (reference sequence). CDR3 in amino acids: CASSPPPPRDTEAFF. Here the CDR3 DNA reads TGTGCCAGCAGCCCACCCCCTCCGAGGGACACTGAAGCTTTCTTT. Looking up the rest from reference TRBV5-4 and TRBJ1-1 gives the full variable domain: ETGVTQSPTHLIKTRGQQVTLRCSSQSGHNTVSWYQQALGQGPQFIFQYYREEENGRGNFPPRFSGLQFPNYSSELNVNALELDDSALYLCASSPPPPRDTEAFFGQGTRLTVV.

CDR3 nucleotides: TGTGCCAGCAGCAAAAGGGGGCGCCCGGGCAATGAGCAGTTCTTC. Its translation: CASSKRGRPGNEQFF. J is TRBJ2-1 and V is TRBV28, with 7 bases identical to TRBD1. J lost 6 bases, V lost 6 bases, and 11 bases had no gene match. Germline values: CDR1 MDHEN, CDR2 SYDVKM. The CDR3 extends over 15 amino acids. The entire variable domain, with the rest obtained from reference TRBV28 and TRBJ2-1, is as follows: DVKVTQSSRYLVKRTGEKVFLECVQDMDHENMFWYRQDPGLGLRLIYFSYDVKMKEKGDIPEGYSVSREKKERFSLILESASTNQTSMYLCASSKRGRPGNEQFFGPGTRLTVL.

The chain carries TRBV1 and TRBJ1-4; the table's D call, TRBD1, was not checked against the DNA. TRBV1 represents a pseudogene. CDR3 length equals 19 residues. CDR3 DNA: TGCACCAGCAGCCAAGATGACCGAGGGGCAGGGGCCGGAGATGAAAAACTGTTTTTT. It is translated as CTSSQDDRGAGAGDEKLFF.

The genes are TRBV2 and TRBJ2-1, with 11 bases aligning to TRBD2. The CDR3 has 15 amino acids. V lost 6 bases, J lost 6 bases, and 7 bases stayed unmatched. Germline V gene sequence: CDR1 SNHLY, CDR2 FYNNEI. In DNA form, the CDR3 reads TGTGCCAGCAGCTTAGCGGGAGGGCCGGGCAATGAGCAGTTCTTC. Its protein product is CASSLAGGPGNEQFF.

The chain uses TRBV19 and TRBJ2-5, with TRBD1 identical over 12 bases. This CDR3 contains 14 residues. CDR1 and CDR2 (germline): LNHDA, SQIVND (reference sequence). The V gene end was trimmed by 8 bases and the J gene end by 5 bases; junction bases not matched to a gene: 6. Written as DNA, the CDR3 is TGTGCCAGTCGGGACAGGGGGCATGGCGAGACCCAGTACTTC. This sequence encodes CASRDRGHGETQYF.

V usage is TRBV2 and J usage is TRBJ2-7; TRBD1 matches 9 bases. V shed 5 bases and J 9 bases; nucleotides not matched to a gene: 11. This CDR3 contains 14 residues. Germline-derived CDR1 and CDR2 are SNHLY and FYNNEI. The CDR3 sequence: CASSPGTGTYRQYF. DNA for the CDR3: TGTGCCAGCAGTCCTGGGACAGGGACGTATAGGCAGTACTTC.

The sample holds many counts of this clone. The V and J genes are TRBV2 and TRBJ2-7, with D maybe TRBD2 (5 bases). Trimming left V 8 bases short and J 2 bases short, with 13 bases between. Germline loops: CDR1 SNHLY, CDR2 FYNNEI. The CDR3 consists of 13 residues. The CDR3 loop is CASRTPETYEQYF. The CDR3 DNA sequence: TGTGCCAGCCGGACTCCCGAGACCTACGAGCAGTACTTC.

There are a few counts of this clone. The chain combines TRBV6-6 with TRBJ1-1, with D perhaps TRBD1 (6 bases). The germline V and J ends were trimmed by 6 bases and 4 bases, with 15 bases remaining between them. Germline V gene lookup returns CDR1 MNHNY and CDR2 SVGAGI (reference sequence). This CDR3 is 14 amino acids long. This CDR3 reads CASSPGGPGTEAFF. The CDR3 nucleotides read TGTGCCAGCAGCCCCGGGGGGCCCGGCACTGAAGCTTTCTTT.

The CDR3 DNA reads TGTGCCAGCCTTCCGGGACAGAAAACGGGGAAACTGTTTTTT. Translation gives CASLPGQKTGKLFF. This chain connects TRBV18 to TRBJ1-4, with 7 bases fitting TRBD1. Per the germline V gene, CDR1 is KGHSH and CDR2 is LQKENI. V was pared by 8 bases and J by 11 bases, with 14 bases of the junction left unmatched. The CDR3 runs 14 residues.